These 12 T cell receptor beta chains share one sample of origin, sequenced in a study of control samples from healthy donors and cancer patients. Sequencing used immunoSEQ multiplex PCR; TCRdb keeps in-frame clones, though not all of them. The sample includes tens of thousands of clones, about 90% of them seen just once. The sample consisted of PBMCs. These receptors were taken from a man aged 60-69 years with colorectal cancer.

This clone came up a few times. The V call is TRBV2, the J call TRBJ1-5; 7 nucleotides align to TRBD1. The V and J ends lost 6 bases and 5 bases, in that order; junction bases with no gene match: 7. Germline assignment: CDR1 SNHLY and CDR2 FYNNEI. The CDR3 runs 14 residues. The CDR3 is CASSDREGHQPQHF. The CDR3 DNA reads TGTGCCAGCAGCGACAGGGAAGGCCATCAGCCCCAGCATTTT.

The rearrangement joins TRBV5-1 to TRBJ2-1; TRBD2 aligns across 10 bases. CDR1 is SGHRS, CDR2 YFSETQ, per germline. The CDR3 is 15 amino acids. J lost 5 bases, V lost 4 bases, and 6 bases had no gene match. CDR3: CASSPTSGLDNEQFF. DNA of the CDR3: TGCGCCAGCAGCCCGACTAGCGGGCTAGACAATGAGCAGTTCTTC.

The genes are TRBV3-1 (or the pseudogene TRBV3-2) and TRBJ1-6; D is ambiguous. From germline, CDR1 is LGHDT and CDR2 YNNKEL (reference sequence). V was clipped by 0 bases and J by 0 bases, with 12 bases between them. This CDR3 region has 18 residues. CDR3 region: CASSQDNGRNSYNSPLHF. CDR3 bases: TGTGCCAGCAGCCAAGATAATGGGCGGAACTCCTATAATTCACCCCTCCACTTT.

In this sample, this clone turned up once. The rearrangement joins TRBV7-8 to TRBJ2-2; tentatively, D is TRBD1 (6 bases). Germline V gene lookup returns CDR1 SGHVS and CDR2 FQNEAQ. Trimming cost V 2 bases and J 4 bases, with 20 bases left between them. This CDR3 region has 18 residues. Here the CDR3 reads CASSLKSRGRLSTGELFF. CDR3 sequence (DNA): TGTGCCAGCAGCTTAAAATCCAGGGGTCGATTGTCCACCGGGGAGCTGTTTTTT.

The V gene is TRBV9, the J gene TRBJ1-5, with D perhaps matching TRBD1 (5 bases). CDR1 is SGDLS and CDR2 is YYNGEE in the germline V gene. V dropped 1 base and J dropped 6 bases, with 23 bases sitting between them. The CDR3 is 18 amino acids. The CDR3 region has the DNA TGTGCCAGCAGCGTACGGGAGAGGGACGGAATCCTCGTTCAGCCCCAGCATTTT. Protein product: CASSVRERDGILVQPQHF.

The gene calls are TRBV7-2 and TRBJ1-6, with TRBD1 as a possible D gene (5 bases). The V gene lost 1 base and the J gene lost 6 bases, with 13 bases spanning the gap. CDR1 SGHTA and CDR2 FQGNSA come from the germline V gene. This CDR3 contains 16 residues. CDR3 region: CASSLVGARINSPLHF. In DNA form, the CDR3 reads TGTGCCAGCAGCTTAGTCGGGGCGCGGATTAATTCACCCCTCCACTTT.

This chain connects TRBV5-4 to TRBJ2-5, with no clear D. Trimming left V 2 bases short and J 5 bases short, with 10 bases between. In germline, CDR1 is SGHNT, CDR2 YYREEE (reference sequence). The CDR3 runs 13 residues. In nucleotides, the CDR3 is TGTGCCAGCAGCTTACTCACAAAGGAGACCCAGTACTTC. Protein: CASSLLTKETQYF.

The CDR3 loop is CASSPSGLGDTQYF. In nucleotides, the CDR3 is TGTGCCAGCAGCCCCTCGGGCCTGGGGGATACGCAGTATTTT. The V call is TRBV7-7, the J call TRBJ2-3, with D hard to call. The CDR3 runs to 14 residues. Between the trimmed V and J ends, which lost 5 bases and 6 bases, there was a span of 15 bases. Germline V CDR1 and CDR2: SSHAT, FNYEAQ (reference sequence).

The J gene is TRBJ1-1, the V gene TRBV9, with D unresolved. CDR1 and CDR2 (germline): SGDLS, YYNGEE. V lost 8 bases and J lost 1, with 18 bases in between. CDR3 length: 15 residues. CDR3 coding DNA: TGTGCCAGAATCTCGCTAGAACAGCCGAACACTGAAGCTTTCTTT. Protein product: CARISLEQPNTEAFF.

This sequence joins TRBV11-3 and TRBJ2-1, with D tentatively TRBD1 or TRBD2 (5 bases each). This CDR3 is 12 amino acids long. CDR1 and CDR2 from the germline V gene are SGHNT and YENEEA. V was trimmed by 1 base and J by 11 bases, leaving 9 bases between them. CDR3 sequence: CASSLGGRKQFF. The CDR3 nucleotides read TGTGCCAGCAGCTTAGGGGGGAGAAAGCAGTTCTTC.

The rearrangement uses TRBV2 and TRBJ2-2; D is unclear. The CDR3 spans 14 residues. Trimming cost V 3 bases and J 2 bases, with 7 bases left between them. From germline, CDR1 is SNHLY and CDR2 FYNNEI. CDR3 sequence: CASSERINTGELFF. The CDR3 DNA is TGTGCCAGCAGTGAGAGGATAAACACCGGGGAGCTGTTTTTT.

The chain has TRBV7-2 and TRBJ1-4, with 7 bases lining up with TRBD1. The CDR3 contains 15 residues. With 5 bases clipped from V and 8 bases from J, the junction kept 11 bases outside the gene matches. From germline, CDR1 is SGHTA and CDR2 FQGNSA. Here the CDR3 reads CASSPTTGLGEKLFF. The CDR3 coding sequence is TGTGCCAGCAGCCCTACGACAGGGTTAGGAGAAAAACTGTTTTTT. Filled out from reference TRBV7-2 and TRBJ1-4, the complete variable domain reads GAGVSQSPSNKVTEKGKDVELRCDPISGHTALYWYRQSLGQGLEFLIYFQGNSAPDKSGLPSDRFSAERTGGSVSTLTIQRTQQEDSAVYLCASSPTTGLGEKLFFGSGTQLSVL.